This TCR beta chain stems from a study of spatial heterogeneity in lung cancer. Study overall: As counted in raw reads, each unique TCR and UMI combination appeared more than ten times on average. General study results and limits: Ubiquitous expanded tumor TCRs appeared in blood more at resection than follow-up.

Germline values: CDR1 LGHNA, CDR2 YSLEER. This CDR3 region has 15 residues. With 0 bases removed from V and 2 bases from J, the gap between germline ends came to 11 bases. Time point: sample taken at primary tumor resection. Of note for this clonotype: Its antigen is currently unknown.

MiXCR, run by TCRdb on the 5' RACE reads, gives a single entry per CDR3 protein. The top ten hold 11% of the sample, which has roughly 48,000 distinct CDR3 sequences, approximately 5% seen once. The starting material was PBMCs, obtained at surgery. The clonotype comes from a male donor with early-stage non-small cell lung cancer. This rearrangement joins TRBV4-3 to TRBJ2-7; TRBD2 is a possible D gene (6 bases). The DNA for the CDR3 is TGCGCCAGCAGCCAAGACCGGGAGAGCACCTACGAGCAGTACTTC. Its protein product is CASSQDRESTYEQYF.